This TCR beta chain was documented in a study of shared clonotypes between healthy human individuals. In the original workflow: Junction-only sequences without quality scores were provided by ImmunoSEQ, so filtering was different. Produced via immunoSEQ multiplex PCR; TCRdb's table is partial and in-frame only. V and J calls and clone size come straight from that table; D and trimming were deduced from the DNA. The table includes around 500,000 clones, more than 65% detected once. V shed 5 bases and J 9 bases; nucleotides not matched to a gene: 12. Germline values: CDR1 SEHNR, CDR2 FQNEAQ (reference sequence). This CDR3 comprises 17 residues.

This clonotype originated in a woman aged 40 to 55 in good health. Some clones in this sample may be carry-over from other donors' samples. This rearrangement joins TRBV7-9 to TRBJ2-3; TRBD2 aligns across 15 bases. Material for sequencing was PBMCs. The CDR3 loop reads CASSGKGLAGGLGTQYF. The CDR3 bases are TGTGCCAGCAGCGGAAAAGGACTAGCGGGAGGGCTTGGCACGCAGTATTTT.